This T cell receptor (beta chain) was sequenced for a study of shared clonotypes between healthy human individuals. CD45RO-negative, CCR7-selected cells formed the naive CD8 fraction, which excluded terminally differentiated effector memory CD45RA+ cells. The V segment lost 1 base and the J segment 2 bases; nucleotides outside the gene matches: 4. The CDR3 length is 16 residues. Germline loops: CDR1 MGHRA, CDR2 YSYEKL. Generated by immunoSEQ multiplex PCR, the TCRdb table keeps only in-frame clones and is missing some. The table shows roughly 2 million clones, with approximately 94% occurring only once.

The rearrangement uses TRBV4-1 and TRBJ2-3, with 9 bases identical to TRBD2. The clonotype originates from a man younger than 30 in good health. The specimen was naive CD8+ T cells sorted from blood. CDR3 bases: TGCGCCAGCAGCCAAGGCAGCGGGGGGACCACAGATACGCAGTATTTT. Its translation: CASSQGSGGTTDTQYF.